This is a list of T cell receptor beta chains from one sample in a study of shared clonotypes between healthy human individuals. Here immunoSEQ multiplex PCR was the method, and the copy in TCRdb shows in-frame clones only, minus some. The data contain roughly 1 million clones, approximately 70% of them singletons. The sequenced sample consisted of memory CD4+ T cells sorted from blood. The receptor source for this set is a man aged 18-30 years in good health. Each CDR3 is given with its conserved first and last residue. D genes are given only for firm matches. Only part of the rows carry a size: once, few, many, or a class if the clone is expanded.

>NA|TRBD1|TRBV7-9|TRBJ2-7|15
CASSPGQGALYEQYF
TGTGCCAGCAGCCCTGGACAGGGGGCCTTATACGAGCAGTACTTC
>NA|TRBD2|TRBV5-1|TRBJ2-2|18
CASSFRLLAGVNTGELFF
TGCGCCAGCAGCTTTCGCCTGTTGGCGGGGGTCAACACCGGGGAGCTGTTTTTT
>few|TRBD1|TRBV18|TRBJ1-2|13
CASSQDRARGYTF
TGTGCCAGCTCACAAGACAGGGCCCGGGGCTACACCTTC
>NA|NA|TRBV30|TRBJ2-1|11
CAWSSGPRQFF
TGTGCCTGGAGTTCTGGACCAAGGCAGTTCTTC
>NA|NA|TRBV19|TRBJ2-5|13
CASSSFARETQYF
TGTGCCAGTAGTAGTTTTGCGCGGGAGACCCAGTACTTC
>NA|NA|TRBV6-5|TRBJ2-5|15
CASSYSPEGLGTQYF
TGTGCCAGCAGTTACTCCCCGGAGGGCCTCGGGACCCAGTACTTC
>NA|NA|TRBV6-1|TRBJ1-1|13
CASSAELYAEAFF
TGTGCCAGCAGTGCCGAACTATACGCTGAAGCTTTCTTT
>NA|NA|TRBV30|TRBJ2-2|16
CAWSVWRISNTGELFF
TGTGCCTGGAGTGTTTGGCGGATTTCGAACACCGGGGAGCTGTTTTTT
>NA|NA|TRBV7-2|TRBJ2-3|14
CASSLLSGVDTQYF
TGTGCCAGCAGCTTACTATCAGGGGTAGATACGCAGTATTTT
>NA|NA|TRBV28|TRBJ2-3|16
CASRTVGVSSTDTQYF
TGTGCCAGCAGAACCGTCGGGGTCTCTAGCACAGATACGCAGTATTTT
>NA|NA|TRBV5-1|TRBJ2-7|14
CASSLPGVGYEQYF
TGCGCCAGCAGCTTGCCGGGGGTTGGTTACGAGCAGTACTTC
>many|NA|TRBV7-2|TRBJ2-1|13
CASSEGRGNEQFF
TGTGCCAGCAGCGAGGGGCGGGGAAATGAGCAGTTCTTC
>NA|NA|TRBV29-1|TRBJ1-2|13
CSVDQGGNYGYTF
TGCAGCGTTGATCAGGGAGGAAACTATGGCTACACCTTC
>NA|NA|TRBV7-2|TRBJ1-4|15
CASSLDAGHGEKLFF
TGTGCCAGCAGCTTAGACGCAGGACACGGTGAAAAACTGTTTTTT
>NA|NA|TRBV15|TRBJ2-7|15
CATSRDRRGPYEQYF
TGTGCCACCAGCAGAGATCGCAGGGGTCCCTACGAGCAGTACTTC
>NA|NA|TRBV6-1|TRBJ2-3|12
CATQKRGNTQYF
TGTGCCACCCAGAAACGAGGTAATACGCAGTATTTT
>NA|NA|TRBV19|TRBJ1-5|14
CASSITGSNQPQHF
TGTGCCAGTAGTATCACAGGATCAAATCAGCCCCAGCATTTT
>NA|NA|TRBV2|TRBJ1-6|13
CASSEGRNSPLHF
TGTGCCAGCAGTGAAGGGCGGAATTCACCCCTCCACTTT
>NA|NA|TRBV5-1|TRBJ2-5|12
CASREGWETQYF
TGCGCCAGCAGAGAGGGGTGGGAGACCCAGTACTTC
>NA|NA|TRBV19|TRBJ1-1|11
CASCTMGVAFF
TGTGCCAGTTGTACAATGGGTGTAGCTTTCTTT
>few|TRBD1|TRBV2|TRBJ2-7|13
CASSADRAGEQYF
TGTGCCAGCAGTGCGGACAGGGCTGGCGAGCAGTACTTC
>NA|NA|TRBV27|TRBJ2-7|15
CASSFTSTSGFEQYF
TGTGCCAGCAGTTTCACATCAACCTCAGGCTTCGAGCAGTACTTC
>NA|TRBD2|TRBV6-6|TRBJ2-3|15
CASSYLASGLDTQYF
TGTGCCAGCAGTTACCTCGCTAGCGGGTTGGATACGCAGTATTTT
>NA|NA|TRBV27|TRBJ1-1|15
CASRPLSLWNTEAFF
TGTGCCAGCCGACCCCTAAGTCTTTGGAACACTGAAGCTTTCTTT